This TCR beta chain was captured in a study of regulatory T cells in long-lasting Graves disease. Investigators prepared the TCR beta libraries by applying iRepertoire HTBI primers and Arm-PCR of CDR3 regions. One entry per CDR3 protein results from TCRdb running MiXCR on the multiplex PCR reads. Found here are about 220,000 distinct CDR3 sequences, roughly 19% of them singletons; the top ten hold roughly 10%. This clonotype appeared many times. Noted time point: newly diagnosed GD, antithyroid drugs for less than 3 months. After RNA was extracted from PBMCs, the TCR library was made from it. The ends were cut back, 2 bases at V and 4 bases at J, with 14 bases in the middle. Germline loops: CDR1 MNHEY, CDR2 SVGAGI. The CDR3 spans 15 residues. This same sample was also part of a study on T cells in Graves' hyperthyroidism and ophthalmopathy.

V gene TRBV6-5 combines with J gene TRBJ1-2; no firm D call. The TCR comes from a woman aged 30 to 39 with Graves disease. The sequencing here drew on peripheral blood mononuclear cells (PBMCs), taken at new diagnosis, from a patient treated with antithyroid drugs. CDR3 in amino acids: CASSYGRPGVYGYTF. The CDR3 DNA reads TGTGCCAGCAGTTACGGCCGTCCGGGCGTCTATGGCTACACCTTC.